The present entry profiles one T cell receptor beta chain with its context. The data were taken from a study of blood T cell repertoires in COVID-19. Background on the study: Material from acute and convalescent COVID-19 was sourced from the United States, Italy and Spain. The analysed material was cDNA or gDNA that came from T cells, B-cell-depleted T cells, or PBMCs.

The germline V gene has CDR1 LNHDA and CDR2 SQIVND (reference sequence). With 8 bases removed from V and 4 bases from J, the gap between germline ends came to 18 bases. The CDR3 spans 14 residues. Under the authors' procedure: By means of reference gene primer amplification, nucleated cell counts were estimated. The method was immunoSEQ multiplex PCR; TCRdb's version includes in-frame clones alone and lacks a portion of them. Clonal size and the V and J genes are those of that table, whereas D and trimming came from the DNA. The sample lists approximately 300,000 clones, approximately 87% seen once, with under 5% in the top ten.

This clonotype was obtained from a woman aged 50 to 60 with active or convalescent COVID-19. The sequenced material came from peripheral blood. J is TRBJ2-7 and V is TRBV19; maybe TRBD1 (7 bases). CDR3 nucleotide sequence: TGTGCCAGTCGAGCAGGGGGGATTAAATACGAGCAGTACTTC. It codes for CASRAGGIKYEQYF.